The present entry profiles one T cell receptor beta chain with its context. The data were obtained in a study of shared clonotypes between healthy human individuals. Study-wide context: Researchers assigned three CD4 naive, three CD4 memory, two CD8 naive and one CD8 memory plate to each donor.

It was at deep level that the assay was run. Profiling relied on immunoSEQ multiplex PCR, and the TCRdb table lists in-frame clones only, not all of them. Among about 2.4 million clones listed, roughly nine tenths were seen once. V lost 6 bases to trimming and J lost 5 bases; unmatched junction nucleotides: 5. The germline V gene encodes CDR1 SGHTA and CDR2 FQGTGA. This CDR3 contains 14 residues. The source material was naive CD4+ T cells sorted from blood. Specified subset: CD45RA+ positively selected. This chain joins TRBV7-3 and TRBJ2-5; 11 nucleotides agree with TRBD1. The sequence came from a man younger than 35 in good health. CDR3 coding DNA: TGTGCCAGCAGTAGGACAGGGGGCGTGGAGACCCAGTACTTC. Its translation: CASSRTGGVETQYF.